The source of this T cell receptor (beta chain) is a study of blood T cell repertoires in COVID-19. Study background: T cells, B-cell-depleted T cells, or PBMCs provided the cDNA or gDNA that served as material.

This CDR3 spans 15 amino acids. Looked up from germline, CDR1 is GTSNPN and CDR2 is SVGIG (reference sequence). V lost 2 bases to trimming and J lost 0 bases, with 14 bases between them. As processed by the authors: For nucleated cells, counts were estimated from reference gene primer amplification. The assay was immunoSEQ multiplex PCR, and TCRdb's table has in-frame clones only and misses some. V and J calls plus clone size are reproduced from that table; the DNA served to infer D and trimming. The data contain 150,000 to 200,000 clones, 70% to 90% of them singletons. This clonotype was obtained from a woman aged 80 or over in a cohort sampled during active or convalescent COVID-19. The rearrangement uses TRBV30 and TRBJ2-7; D possibly corresponds to TRBD1 (5 bases). The sample consisted of peripheral blood. CDR3 region: CAWSRRTLNSYEQYF. The CDR3 DNA reads TGTGCCTGGAGTCGTAGGACACTAAACTCCTACGAGCAGTACTTC.